The 29 T cell receptor beta chains presented below share a single source sample, sequenced in a study of cytomegalovirus exposure and HLA in healthy donors. Vbeta (60) and Jbeta (13) primers were used in the PCR. The repertoire was sequenced with immunoSEQ multiplex PCR; TCRdb's copy has only in-frame clones and lacks some. Here the sample spans some 150,000 clones, approximately 80% being singletons. Sequencing was done on a sample of PBMCs. The receptors shown here come from a woman aged 30 to 39 in good health and CMV-seropositive.

The sample holds one count of this clone. The CDR3 DNA reads TGTGCCAGCAGCTTCGGACAGGGCCGGGGCACTGAAGCTTTCTTT. It yields the protein CASSFGQGRGTEAFF. The chain carries TRBV5-6 and TRBJ1-1; 8 bases align to TRBD1. The CDR3 is made up of 15 amino acids. V was pared by 2 bases and J by 4 bases, with 7 bases of the junction left unmatched. From germline, CDR1 is SGHDT and CDR2 YYEEEE.

The J gene is TRBJ1-1, the V gene TRBV19; no clear D. The germline V gene has CDR1 LNHDA and CDR2 SQIVND (reference sequence). The CDR3 spans 14 residues. The germline V and J ends were trimmed by 5 bases and 1 base, with 11 bases remaining between them. The CDR3 DNA follows: TGTGCCAGTAGTTTCGCCCCGGGGAACACTGAAGCTTTCTTT. This sequence encodes CASSFAPGNTEAFF.

The J gene is TRBJ2-3, the V gene TRBV9; no clear D. In germline, CDR1 is SGDLS, CDR2 YYNGEE. V lost 4 bases, J lost 5 bases, and 14 bases lay in between. The CDR3 is made up of 14 amino acids. As DNA, the CDR3 is TGTGCCAGCAGCCCCCCGATCCCAGGAGATACGCAGTATTTT. Its translation: CASSPPIPGDTQYF.

This chain uses TRBV9 with TRBJ1-3; no definite D call. CDR1 and CDR2 (germline): SGDLS, YYNGEE. Trimming cost V 3 bases and J 11 bases, with 15 bases left between them. This CDR3 region has 13 residues. The chain's CDR3 is CASSDSPHSPIYF. CDR3 in DNA: TGTGCCAGCAGCGACAGTCCCCACTCCCCCATATATTTT. The complete variable domain, with remaining parts taken from reference TRBV9 and TRBJ1-3, reads DSGVTQTPKHLITATGQRVTLRCSPRSGDLSVYWYQQSLDQGLQFLIQYYNGEERAKGNILERFSAQQFPDLHSELNLSSLELGDSALYFCASSDSPHSPIYFGEGSWLTVV.

V and J are TRBV7-2 and TRBJ2-2; D gene ambiguous. CDR3 length: 13 amino acids. Per germline, CDR1 SGHTA and CDR2 FQGNSA. Trimming took 1 base from V and 4 from J, leaving 4 bases between them. CDR3 in DNA: TGTGCCAGCAGCTTAGTGAGCACCGGGGAGCTGTTTTTT. Its translation: CASSLVSTGELFF.

The chain has TRBV10-3 and TRBJ2-3, with 7 bases identical to TRBD2. The CDR3 loop spans 16 amino acids. V was pared by 3 bases and J by 0 bases, with 6 bases of the junction left unmatched. Germline CDR1 and CDR2: ENHRY and SYGVKD. The CDR3 region has the DNA TGTGCCATCAGTGACCCAGCGGGGACTAGCACAGATACGCAGTATTTT. Amino acids: CAISDPAGTSTDTQYF.

The V and J genes are TRBV11-2 and TRBJ1-5; D remains ambiguous. Germline values: CDR1 SGHAT, CDR2 FQNNGV. There are 13 residues in the CDR3. The V and J ends lost 5 bases and 3 bases respectively, with 8 bases between them. The CDR3, as DNA: TGTGCCAGCAGCCTGGAGACCAATCAGCCCCAGCATTTT. It encodes CASSLETNQPQHF.

The chain carries TRBV11-2 and TRBJ1-6; 7 bases line up with TRBD1. Germline CDR1 SGHAT, CDR2 FQNNGV. The CDR3 is 13 residues long. The V and J ends lost 3 bases and 9 bases, in that order; junction bases with no gene match: 2. CDR3 loop: CASSFPGGSPLHF. The CDR3 nucleotides read TGTGCCAGCAGCTTCCCAGGGGGTTCACCCCTCCACTTT.

This clone turned up a few times. The chain is built from TRBV7-6 and TRBJ2-1; 9 bases are a match to TRBD2. CDR3 length equals 15 residues. CDR1 SGHVS and CDR2 FNYEAQ come from the germline V gene. The V gene end was trimmed by 1 base and the J gene end by 8 bases; junction bases not matched to a gene: 6. The CDR3 nucleotides read TGTGCCAGCAGCTTAGAAGGCGGGGGGGCATATGAGCAGTTCTTC. Translated: CASSLEGGGAYEQFF.

This chain connects TRBV6-6 to TRBJ2-2; 7 bases line up with TRBD1. The CDR3 extends over 15 amino acids. Germline V lookup: CDR1 MNHNY, CDR2 SVGAGI (reference sequence). V shed 5 bases and J 6 bases; nucleotides not matched to a gene: 9. The CDR3 nucleotides are TGTGCCAGCAGTCTAGAGACAGGGTTGGCCGGGGAGCTGTTTTTT. It yields the protein CASSLETGLAGELFF.

The gene calls are TRBV4-2 and TRBJ1-1; 7 bases map to TRBD1. Germline CDR1 and CDR2: LGHNA and YNFKEQ. Germline trimming cut 1 base from V and 11 bases from J; bases unmatched to any gene: 4. CDR3 length: 12 residues. The CDR3 region is CASSQGTGEAFF. CDR3 DNA sequence: TGTGCCAGCAGCCAAGGTACAGGGGAGGCTTTCTTT.

This clone has only a few counts. In the same sample, other DNA sequences code for this CDR3. The V call is TRBV9, the J call TRBJ1-6; D not resolved. The germline CDR1 and CDR2 sequences are SGDLS and YYNGEE. This CDR3 contains 15 residues. Between the trimmed V and J ends, which lost 0 bases and 3 bases, there was a span of 7 bases. This CDR3 reads CASSVGQSYNSPLHF. The CDR3 DNA is TGTGCCAGCAGCGTAGGGCAAAGCTATAATTCACCCCTCCACTTT.

The genes are TRBV27 and TRBJ2-5; TRBD2 matches at 11 bases. Germline CDR1 is MNHEY and CDR2 is SMNVEV (reference sequence). CDR3 length equals 18 residues. Trimming at V came to 2 bases and at J to 0 bases, leaving 8 bases not matched to a gene. The chain's CDR3 is CASSLRGLAGRYQETQYF. CDR3 DNA: TGTGCCAGCAGTTTAAGAGGACTAGCGGGTCGATACCAAGAGACCCAGTACTTC.

The chain recombines TRBV9 with TRBJ1-3; possibly TRBD1 for D (5 bases). The CDR3 contains 16 residues. Germline CDR1 reads SGDLS; CDR2 reads YYNGEE. V lost 0 bases to trimming and J lost 9 bases, with 19 bases between them. This chain's CDR3 is CASSVGGPSLGGTIYF. The CDR3 DNA reads TGTGCCAGCAGCGTAGGGGGCCCCAGTCTTGGCGGCACCATATATTTT.

The chain recombines TRBV7-6 with TRBJ1-5; possibly TRBD1 for D (5 bases). V lost 1 base and J lost 7, with 14 bases in between. The V gene's germline CDR1 is SGHVS and CDR2 FNYEAQ. CDR3 length: 15 residues. The CDR3, as DNA: TGTGCCAGCAGCTTAGGTCAGAGCGGGGGACAGCCCCAGCATTTT. Translated: CASSLGQSGGQPQHF.

This clone was seen only once. The chain employs TRBV4-1 and TRBJ2-7; D is uncertain. Trimming stripped 0 bases from V and 3 bases from J, with 12 bases between. Germline CDR1 MGHRA, CDR2 YSYEKL. The CDR3 is 15 amino acids. The CDR3 DNA reads as TGCGCCAGCAGCCAAGATGTGGGCAGCTTCTACGAGCAGTACTTC. Amino acids: CASSQDVGSFYEQYF.

This clone came up many times. The chain recombines TRBV28 with TRBJ1-5; TRBD1 matches 10 bases. V trimming: 2 bases; J trimming: 3 bases; junction bases outside the gene matches: 10. This CDR3 spans 18 amino acids. The germline CDR1 and CDR2 sequences are MDHEN and SYDVKM. The CDR3 DNA is TGTGCCAGCAGTTTAGGGGGACAGGGGTGGGGGTACAATCAGCCCCAGCATTTT. Amino acids: CASSLGGQGWGYNQPQHF.

This chain links TRBV28 with TRBJ2-7; TRBD1 is a possible D gene (5 bases). The V and J ends lost 5 bases and 0 bases respectively, with 26 bases between them. The CDR3 has 19 residues. The germline CDR1 and CDR2 sequences are MDHEN and SYDVKM. CDR3 region: CASSLPSRFGRAFSYEQYF. DNA for the CDR3: TGTGCCAGCAGTCTCCCCTCGCGGTTCGGCAGGGCGTTCTCCTACGAGCAGTACTTC.

The chain uses TRBV10-3 and TRBJ2-3; TRBD2 matches at 9 bases. The CDR3 has 18 amino acids. CDR1 ENHRY and CDR2 SYGVKD come from the germline V gene. V shed 2 bases and J 7 bases; nucleotides not matched to a gene: 16. The CDR3 spells CAISEIDPSGELFNTQYF. The CDR3 DNA sequence: TGTGCCATCAGTGAGATTGACCCTAGCGGGGAGTTGTTCAATACGCAGTATTTT.

The chain couples TRBV5-1 to TRBJ2-3; 14 positions match TRBD2. Germline CDR1 is SGHRS and CDR2 is YFSETQ. V gave up 5 bases and J gave up 1 base; unmatched junction bases: 6. The CDR3 consists of 17 residues. The CDR3 DNA reads TGCGCCAGCAGGCTGACTAGCGGGGGGGCCGGCACAGATACGCAGTATTTT. This encodes CASRLTSGGAGTDTQYF.

J is TRBJ2-7 and V is TRBV5-4, with 9 bases aligning to TRBD1. J gave up 6 bases and V 2 bases, and 3 bases lay outside the gene matches. Germline lookup yields CDR1 SGHNT and CDR2 YYREEE (reference sequence). The CDR3 totals 13 residues. CDR3 amino acids: CASSFRDRAEQYF. The CDR3 DNA follows: TGTGCCAGCAGCTTCCGGGACAGGGCCGAGCAGTACTTC. The full variable domain, rest sourced from reference TRBV5-4 and TRBJ2-7, is ETGVTQSPTHLIKTRGQQVTLRCSSQSGHNTVSWYQQALGQGPQFIFQYYREEENGRGNFPPRFSGLQFPNYSSELNVNALELDDSALYLCASSFRDRAEQYFGPGTRLTVT.

The chain recombines TRBV7-9 with TRBJ1-2; D gene unclear. The V and J ends lost 0 bases and 7 bases respectively, with 18 bases between them. Germline CDR1 is SEHNR and CDR2 is FQNEAQ (reference sequence). The CDR3 is 16 amino acids. The CDR3 is CASSLATRLRASGYTF. CDR3 nucleotides: TGTGCCAGCAGCTTAGCCACCCGCTTGCGGGCTAGTGGCTACACCTTC.

The rearrangement uses TRBV5-1 and TRBJ1-1; D perhaps matches TRBD1 (6 bases). There are 13 residues in the CDR3. In germline, CDR1 is SGHRS, CDR2 YFSETQ. Trimming took 0 bases from V and 5 from J, leaving 8 bases between them. CDR3 protein: CASSLETGTEAFF. Written as DNA, the CDR3 is TGCGCCAGCAGCTTGGAGACAGGTACTGAAGCTTTCTTT.

The CDR3 bases are TGCGCCAGCAGCTGGGGGACAGGGGAAAACTATGGCTACACCTTC. This sequence encodes CASSWGTGENYGYTF. This sequence joins TRBV5-1 and TRBJ1-2; 10 bases map to TRBD1. CDR3 length: 15 amino acids. Trimming removed 3 bases from V and 2 bases from J; junction bases left unmatched: 4. In germline, CDR1 is SGHRS, CDR2 YFSETQ.

The chain uses TRBV11-2 and TRBJ2-3, with 8 bases fitting TRBD1. This CDR3 is built from 12 residues. Trimming cost V 5 bases and J 12 bases; bases outside gene matches: 7. Germline V gives CDR1 SGHAT, CDR2 FQNNGV. CDR3 sequence reads: CASSPDRGGQYF. CDR3 DNA sequence: TGTGCCAGCAGCCCCGACAGGGGCGGCCAGTATTTT. The whole variable domain, remainder taken from reference TRBV11-2 and TRBJ2-3, is EAGVAQSPRYKIIEKRQSVAFWCNPISGHATLYWYQQILGQGPKLLIQFQNNGVVDDSQLPKDRFSAERLKGVDSTLKIQPAKLEDSAVYLCASSPDRGGQYFGPGTRLTVL.

The chain has TRBV6-1 and TRBJ1-6; D may be TRBD1 (5 bases). Germline loops: CDR1 MNHNS, CDR2 SASEGT. Trimming cost V 8 bases and J 0 bases, with 11 bases left between them. The CDR3 is 15 residues long. The CDR3 loop is CASGLDSSYNSPLHF. CDR3 nucleotides: TGTGCCAGCGGATTAGACAGCTCCTATAATTCACCCCTCCACTTT.

The CDR3 DNA is TGCGCCAGCAGTGACGCGACAGGAGGGAACACTGAAGCTTTCTTT. This encodes CASSDATGGNTEAFF. The chain has TRBV10-2 and TRBJ1-1; perhaps TRBD1 as D (6 bases). V lost 3 bases and J 1 base, leaving 12 bases between the germline ends. This CDR3 has 15 residues. Looked up from germline, CDR1 is WSHSY and CDR2 is SAAADI.

The gene calls are TRBV10-3 and TRBJ1-2; D gene uncertain. This CDR3 region has 10 residues. Germline CDR1 ENHRY, CDR2 SYGVKD. Trimming removed 8 bases from V and 7 bases from J, with 8 bases in between. CDR3: CAISGGGYTF. The CDR3 nucleotides read TGTGCCATCTCAGGAGGTGGCTACACCTTC.

The rearrangement links TRBV18 to TRBJ2-7; 8 bases are shared with TRBD2. Losses at the gene ends were 3 bases for V and 4 bases for J; bases not matched to a gene: 8. Germline V CDR1 and CDR2: KGHSH, LQKENI. This CDR3 is 15 amino acids long. The CDR3 sequence is CASSPAGGLWYEQYF. Here the CDR3 DNA reads TGTGCCAGCTCACCTGCGGGGGGCCTATGGTACGAGCAGTACTTC.